What follows is one TCR beta chain and its context. The antigen is not known. This sample is drawn from a study of T cells after yellow fever vaccination. Findings of the study overall: Clonotypes shared by both compartments, CD4 and CD8, made up a small share. Abundant contaminating clonotypes from the bulk population could appear in FACS-sorted repertoires. Post-booster repertoires again held most primary-vaccination clones (roughly 95% CD4, roughly 89% CD8).

Germline V gives CDR1 MGHDK, CDR2 SYGVNS. This CDR3 has 15 residues. The V gene lost 1 base and the J gene lost 4 bases, with 13 bases spanning the gap. MiXCR, run by TCRdb on the 5' RACE reads, gives a single entry per CDR3 protein. The top ten clones hold roughly 44% of a sample with approximately 120,000 distinct CDR3 sequences, roughly 15% of them seen once. The rearrangement joins TRBV25-1 to TRBJ2-5; no definite D call. The receptor was isolated from a man aged 18 to 30 who received the YFV17D yellow fever vaccine. The material was CD8+ T cells sorted from PBMCs, obtained 5 days after the yellow fever booster vaccination. In DNA, the CDR3 is TGTGCCAGCAGTGAATCAGTAGGGTGGGGAGAGACCCAGTACTTC. Translating it yields CASSESVGWGETQYF.